These 10 T cell receptor beta chains originate from one sample sequenced in a study of T cell responses to AZD1222 COVID-19 vaccine. Sequenced by immunoSEQ multiplex PCR; TCRdb stores in-frame clones only, minus some. The sample gives about 110,000 clones, about 90% of which show up once; roughly a fifth is in the top ten. The specimen comprised peripheral blood, sampled on day 0 of AZD1222 vaccination. The origin of the receptors is an adult in good health.

J is TRBJ2-1 and V is TRBV5-1, with 9 bases lining up with TRBD1. The CDR3 totals 16 residues. CDR1 is SGHRS and CDR2 is YFSETQ in the germline V gene. V lost 4 bases, J lost 5 bases, and 10 bases stayed unmatched. The CDR3 is CASSVLPGQGNNEQFF. The CDR3 DNA reads as TGCGCCAGCAGCGTGCTTCCGGGACAGGGAAACAATGAGCAGTTCTTC.

This sequence joins TRBV3-1 (or the pseudogene TRBV3-2) and TRBJ1-2; D is uncertain. The CDR3 loop spans 13 amino acids. Trimming cost V 0 bases and J 8 bases, with 10 bases left between them. CDR1 and CDR2 (germline): LGHDT, YNNKEL (reference sequence). The CDR3 nucleotides are TGTGCCAGCAGCCAAGATCGGCGGGGAGGCTACACCTTC. This translates into CASSQDRRGGYTF.

The V gene is TRBV9, the J gene TRBJ1-2; TRBD1 matches at 8 bases. With V trimmed by 3 bases and J by 3 bases, 7 bases remained unmatched. Germline V gives CDR1 SGDLS, CDR2 YYNGEE. The CDR3 is made up of 15 amino acids. CDR3 sequence (DNA): TGTGCCAGCAGCGGAGGACAGGGCCTGGACTATGGCTACACCTTC. Translating gives CASSGGQGLDYGYTF.

The table lists this clone with a few counts. This chain connects TRBV7-8 to TRBJ2-1, with a possible D match to TRBD2 (5 bases). The CDR3 length is 15 residues. CDR1 SGHVS and CDR2 FQNEAQ come from the germline V gene. V was cut by 3 bases and J by 2 bases, with 11 bases left in between. The CDR3 here is CASSFRWETYNEQFF. The CDR3, as DNA: TGTGCCAGCAGCTTTAGGTGGGAGACCTACAATGAGCAGTTCTTC.

The chain is built from TRBV12-2 and TRBJ2-2; TRBD1 reflects the table's D call only, with no check against the DNA. TRBV12-2 constitutes a pseudogene. The CDR3 runs 14 residues. CDR3 in amino acids: CASRRVTGNGELFF. The CDR3 DNA follows: TGTGCAAGTCGCAGGGTCACAGGGAACGGGGAGCTGTTTTTT.

The chain uses TRBV7-2 and TRBJ1-5, with 9 bases that match TRBD1. The CDR3 totals 15 residues. V lost 5 bases and J lost 1; bases outside the gene matches: 3. CDR1 SGHTA and CDR2 FQGNSA come from the germline V gene. CDR3 sequence reads: CASSLDRGSNQPQHF. CDR3 in DNA: TGTGCCAGCAGCCTAGACAGGGGGAGCAATCAGCCCCAGCATTTT. Full variable domain (outside the CDR3, taken from reference TRBV7-2 and TRBJ1-5): GAGVSQSPSNKVTEKGKDVELRCDPISGHTALYWYRQSLGQGLEFLIYFQGNSAPDKSGLPSDRFSAERTGGSVSTLTIQRTQQEDSAVYLCASSLDRGSNQPQHFGDGTRLSIL.

CDR3 in amino acids: CATSDSGQGDQPQHF. In DNA, the CDR3 is TGTGCCACCAGTGATTCCGGACAGGGGGATCAGCCCCAGCATTTT. V usage is TRBV24-1 and J usage is TRBJ1-5, with TRBD1 matching over 10 bases. Unmatched junction bases numbered 2, after V lost 2 bases and J lost 5 bases. CDR1 and CDR2 (germline): KGHDR, SFDVKD. The CDR3 has 15 residues.

This clone has a handful of counts. The chain links TRBV5-1 to TRBJ2-1; the match to TRBD1 covers 7 bases. The CDR3 has 14 amino acids. Germline V lookup: CDR1 SGHRS, CDR2 YFSETQ. V was pared by 5 bases and J by 8 bases, with 10 bases of the junction left unmatched. CDR3 DNA sequence: TGCGCCAGCAGGGGGCAGGGGGAGTGGGATGAGCAGTTCTTC. This encodes CASRGQGEWDEQFF.

This rearrangement joins TRBV5-5 to TRBJ2-5; D remains unclear. V gave up 0 bases and J gave up 4 bases, with 4 bases separating them. The CDR3 is 12 amino acids. In germline, CDR1 is SGHKS, CDR2 YYEKEE (reference sequence). The CDR3 loop is CASSLEIETQYF. The DNA of the CDR3 is TGTGCCAGCAGCTTGGAAATAGAGACCCAGTACTTC. Full variable domain (missing parts from reference TRBV5-5 and TRBJ2-5): DAGVTQSPTHLIKTRGQQVTLRCSPISGHKSVSWYQQVLGQGPQFIFQYYEKEERGRGNFPDRFSARQFPNYSSELNVNALLLGDSALYLCASSLEIETQYFGPGTRLLVL.

The J gene is TRBJ2-7, the V gene TRBV10-2, with 15 bases identical to TRBD2. The CDR3 is made up of 14 amino acids. Looked up from germline, CDR1 is WSHSY and CDR2 is SAAADI. With V trimmed by 7 bases and J by 4 bases, 2 bases remained unmatched. The CDR3 DNA reads as TGCGCCAGCACCGGGACTAGCGGGGGGTACGAGCAGTACTTC. Translation gives CASTGTSGGYEQYF.